This TCR beta chain originates from a study of blood T cell repertoires in COVID-19. The wider study: COVID-19 samples, acute and convalescent, were from the United States, Italy and Spain. In each case, the material was cDNA or gDNA derived from T cells, B-cell-depleted T cells, or PBMCs.

Profiled with immunoSEQ multiplex PCR; TCRdb holds only in-frame clones, not every one. This table holds around 120,000 clones, under 80% found once. This CDR3 contains 17 residues. The germline CDR1 and CDR2 sequences are MGHRA and YSYEKL. The V gene end was trimmed by 0 bases and the J gene end by 2 bases; junction bases not matched to a gene: 5. The V call is TRBV4-1, the J call TRBJ2-2; 8 positions agree with TRBD2. The sample taken for sequencing was peripheral blood. This sequence originates from an older man with acute or convalescent COVID-19. CDR3 in DNA: TGCGCCAGCAGCCAAGAGGCGGCGGGGGGAAACACCGGGGAGCTGTTTTTT. Translating gives CASSQEAAGGNTGELFF.